The 24 T cell receptor beta chains presented below share a single source sample, sequenced in a study of blood T cell repertoires in COVID-19. Repertoires were generated with immunoSEQ multiplex PCR, while TCRdb's copy carries only in-frame clones and drops some. The sample contains hundreds of thousands of clones, about 90% of which appear only once. Source material: PBMCs or T cells enriched from blood (not recorded which). These receptors all come from a woman aged 30 to 39 who had recovered from COVID-19.

This chain connects TRBV6-5 to TRBJ2-7; TRBD2 might be the D (5 bases). Between the trimmed V and J ends, which lost 2 bases and 4 bases, there was a span of 15 bases. The CDR3 is 15 residues long. From germline, CDR1 is MNHEY and CDR2 SVGAGI. DNA of the CDR3: TGTGCCAGCAGTTACCGGATTGAGGGCGGGTACGAGCAGTACTTC. Residues: CASSYRIEGGYEQYF.

V and J are TRBV13 and TRBJ1-3; the match to TRBD1 covers 8 bases. This CDR3 is 17 amino acids long. The V gene end was trimmed by 5 bases and the J gene end by 0 bases; junction bases not matched to a gene: 9. Germline loops: CDR1 PRHDT, CDR2 FYEKMQ (reference sequence). The CDR3 loop reads CASSISDRGLSGNTIYF. The CDR3 DNA follows: TGTGCCAGCAGCATCTCCGACAGGGGACTCTCTGGAAACACCATATATTTT. Combining the CDR3 with reference TRBV13 and TRBJ1-3 gives the whole variable domain AAGVIQSPRHLIKEKRETATLKCYPIPRHDTVYWYQQGPGQDPQFLISFYEKMQSDKGSIPDRFSAQQFSDYHSELNMSSLELGDSALYFCASSISDRGLSGNTIYFGEGSWLTVV.

A single count supports this clone. The chain uses TRBV11-2 and TRBJ1-4; TRBD1 agrees at 10 bases. Germline assignment: CDR1 SGHAT and CDR2 FQNNGV. The CDR3 consists of 15 residues. The V segment lost 2 bases and the J segment 8 bases; nucleotides outside the gene matches: 5. Here the CDR3 DNA reads TGTGCCAGCAGCTTACCGGGACAGGGGCGCGAAAAACTGTTTTTT. Its translation is CASSLPGQGREKLFF. Using reference TRBV11-2 and TRBJ1-4 for the parts outside the CDR3, the full variable domain is EAGVAQSPRYKIIEKRQSVAFWCNPISGHATLYWYQQILGQGPKLLIQFQNNGVVDDSQLPKDRFSAERLKGVDSTLKIQPAKLEDSAVYLCASSLPGQGREKLFFGSGTQLSVL.

This clone occurred once. The rearrangement links TRBV7-2 to TRBJ1-4; D is unresolved. The V and J ends lost 2 bases and 8 bases respectively, with 18 bases between them. CDR3 length equals 16 residues. Germline CDR1 SGHTA, CDR2 FQGNSA. The CDR3 DNA is TGTGCCAGCAGCTTAAACGTGTACGGGGTTTTAGAAAAACTGTTTTTT. Residues: CASSLNVYGVLEKLFF.

CDR3 nucleotide sequence: TGTGCCAGCAGCCAAGACATGGTCGGCGAGCAGTACTTC. Amino acid sequence: CASSQDMVGEQYF. The chain combines TRBV4-2 with TRBJ2-7; D is unclear. The CDR3 spans 13 residues. Trimming took 0 bases from V and 6 from J, leaving 9 bases between them. The V gene's germline CDR1 is LGHNA and CDR2 YNFKEQ.

The V call is TRBV6-5, the J call TRBJ2-5; TRBD1 agrees at 12 bases. The V gene end was trimmed by 10 bases and the J gene end by 2 bases; junction bases not matched to a gene: 8. The CDR3 contains 15 residues. Germline V gene lookup returns CDR1 MNHEY and CDR2 SVGAGI. CDR3 coding DNA: TGTGCCACAGGGACAGGGGGCGCGGGTCAAGAGACCCAGTACTTC. This codes for CATGTGGAGQETQYF.

J is TRBJ1-1 and V is TRBV19, with a possible D match to TRBD1 (6 bases). This CDR3 is 18 amino acids long. Germline V gives CDR1 LNHDA, CDR2 SQIVND (reference sequence). The V and J ends lost 3 bases and 3 bases respectively, with 23 bases between them. The chain's CDR3 is CASSILLIGTRQDTEAFF. In nucleotides, the CDR3 is TGTGCCAGTAGTATCTTACTTATAGGAACGCGACAGGACACTGAAGCTTTCTTT.

The CDR3 DNA is TGTGCCAGCAGCCTTCGGGGAGTGGGCAATGAGCAGTTCTTC. Its protein product is CASSLRGVGNEQFF. This chain uses TRBV27 with TRBJ2-1; tentatively, D is TRBD2 (5 bases). Trimming cost V 6 bases and J 6 bases, with 15 bases left between them. The CDR3 loop spans 14 amino acids. Germline CDR1 and CDR2: MNHEY and SMNVEV (reference sequence).

CDR3 nucleotide sequence: TGCAGCGTCGACAGGACAGGGTCCACCTACGAGCAGTACTTC. Its translation: CSVDRTGSTYEQYF. This chain joins TRBV29-1 and TRBJ2-7; TRBD1 agrees at 8 bases. Losses at the gene ends were 6 bases for V and 2 bases for J; bases not matched to a gene: 9. CDR3 length equals 14 residues. Per the germline V gene, CDR1 is SQVTM and CDR2 is ANQGSEA.

V usage is TRBV4-1 and J usage is TRBJ1-5; D is uncertain. This CDR3 has 15 residues. Trimming stripped 6 bases from V and 0 bases from J, with 12 bases between. The germline V gene has CDR1 MGHRA and CDR2 YSYEKL. The CDR3 here is CASSPTENSNQPQHF. The CDR3 coding sequence is TGCGCCAGCAGTCCAACAGAGAATAGCAATCAGCCCCAGCATTTT.

This clone turned up a few times. V and J are TRBV4-3 and TRBJ2-2; 7 nucleotides align to TRBD1. The CDR3 is 15 amino acids. Germline lookup yields CDR1 LGHNA and CDR2 YSLEER. The trim removed 5 bases at V and 1 base at J, leaving 4 bases unmatched. The DNA for the CDR3 is TGCGCCAGCAGCATGGACAGGATGAACACCGGGGAGCTGTTTTTT. Translating gives CASSMDRMNTGELFF.

The chain has TRBV5-1 and TRBJ2-2, with D maybe TRBD2 (7 bases). The CDR3 sequence is 13 residues long. Germline lookup yields CDR1 SGHRS and CDR2 YFSETQ. The ends were cut back, 4 bases at V and 6 bases at J, with 10 bases in the middle. The CDR3, as DNA: TGCGCCAGCAGCCGGGGGGCATCCGGGGAGCTGTTTTTT. Translated: CASSRGASGELFF.

The genes are TRBV24-1 and TRBJ1-5, with TRBD1 matching over 10 bases. From germline, CDR1 is KGHDR and CDR2 SFDVKD. The CDR3 totals 13 residues. Trimming at V came to 10 bases and at J to 5 bases, leaving 4 bases not matched to a gene. CDR3 bases: TGTGCCACGGGACAGGGGAGGGATCAGCCCCAGCATTTT. Translation: CATGQGRDQPQHF.

This chain links TRBV11-3 with TRBJ2-2, with TRBD1 identical over 8 bases. The CDR3 length is 16 residues. From germline, CDR1 is SGHNT and CDR2 YENEEA. V gave up 5 bases and J gave up 6 bases; unmatched junction bases: 11. The CDR3 region is CASSPLGGQAPGELFF. In DNA form, the CDR3 reads TGTGCCAGCAGCCCCCTGGGGGGACAGGCTCCCGGGGAGCTGTTTTTT.

The genes are TRBV25-1 and TRBJ2-5, with 7 bases identical to TRBD2. Germline V gene sequence: CDR1 MGHDK, CDR2 SYGVNS. The CDR3 runs 17 residues. Trimming took 2 bases from V and 5 from J; bases not matched to a gene: 14. The CDR3 coding sequence is TGTGCCAGCAGTGAAGGTACCAGCGGGGTATCTCGGGAGACCCAGTACTTC. It yields the protein CASSEGTSGVSRETQYF. The full variable domain, in which reference TRBV25-1 and TRBJ2-5 provide the parts outside the CDR3, is EADIYQTPRYLVIGTGKKITLECSQTMGHDKMYWYQQDPGMELHLIHYSYGVNSTEKGDLSSESTVSRIRTEHFPLTLESARPSHTSQYLCASSEGTSGVSRETQYFGPGTRLLVL.

This clone was recorded only once. V and J are TRBV6-5 and TRBJ1-2; maybe TRBD1 (5 bases). The CDR3 is 14 residues long. Between the trimmed V and J ends, which lost 3 bases and 4 bases, there was a span of 12 bases. Germline values: CDR1 MNHEY, CDR2 SVGAGI. CDR3 nucleotides: TGTGCCAGCAGTTATGAGCGGGGACTCTATGGCTACACCTTC. It codes for CASSYERGLYGYTF.

This clone appeared a single time. The same CDR3 is also encoded by other DNA sequences in this sample. V is TRBV5-1 and J is TRBJ2-5; tentative D call: TRBD1 (6 bases). This CDR3 is built from 13 residues. The germline V gene encodes CDR1 SGHRS and CDR2 YFSETQ. The V end lost 3 bases, the J end lost 5 bases, and 11 bases lay between the germline ends. The CDR3 DNA is TGCGCCAGCAGCTCAGGGGTTGGCGAGACCCAGTACTTC. Protein: CASSSGVGETQYF.

The chain recombines TRBV28 with TRBJ1-5, with D tentatively TRBD1 (5 bases). Germline assignment: CDR1 MDHEN and CDR2 SYDVKM. Trimming cost V 6 bases and J 0 bases, with 12 bases left between them. The CDR3 is 15 residues long. The CDR3 is CASSMTDYSNQPQHF. CDR3 coding DNA: TGTGCCAGCAGCATGACAGATTATAGCAATCAGCCCCAGCATTTT.

In DNA, the CDR3 is TGTGCCAGCCCCGACAGGGTCAACACCGGGGAGCTGTTTTTT. It is translated as CASPDRVNTGELFF. The chain joins TRBV18 to TRBJ2-2; 7 nucleotides align to TRBD1. Germline assignment: CDR1 KGHSH and CDR2 LQKENI. The junction had 5 bases not matched to a gene; V was cut back by 8 bases and J by 2 bases. The CDR3 spans 14 residues.

Concerning this clone itself: Other nucleotide sequences in the sample specify the same CDR3. The V and J genes are TRBV21-1 and TRBJ2-7; the table's D gene call, TRBD2, was not cross checked with the DNA. TRBV21-1 is assigned pseudogene status. CDR3 length: 13 amino acids. This chain's CDR3 is CASPGGAAYEQYF. CDR3 DNA sequence: TGTGCCAGCCCGGGGGGGGCGGCCTACGAGCAGTACTTC.

This chain joins TRBV9 and TRBJ2-1, with D hard to call. The V end lost 3 bases, the J end lost 6 bases, and 7 bases lay between the germline ends. Per the germline V gene, CDR1 is SGDLS and CDR2 is YYNGEE. This CDR3 has 12 amino acids. In DNA form, the CDR3 reads TGTGCCAGCAGCGAGACGGGCAATGAGCAGTTCTTC. Protein: CASSETGNEQFF.

The sample holds a few counts of this clone. The chain is built from TRBV9 and TRBJ2-1; D is unresolved. With 4 bases removed from V and 12 bases from J, the gap between germline ends came to 26 bases. CDR3 size: 16 residues. Germline CDR1 SGDLS, CDR2 YYNGEE. The CDR3, as DNA: TGTGCCAGCAGCCTCGGAGACCGCGCCACCGGAGTCGGGCAGTTCTTC. Its protein is CASSLGDRATGVGQFF.

The J gene is TRBJ2-3, the V gene TRBV25-1; the match to TRBD2 covers 7 bases. The CDR3 spans 11 residues. V lost 7 bases and J lost 9; bases outside the gene matches: 4. Germline V gene data show CDR1 as MGHDK and CDR2 as SYGVNS. CDR3 loop: CASTIGGTQYF. CDR3 in DNA: TGTGCCAGCACTATCGGGGGGACGCAGTATTTT.

This clone has more than one count but fewer than ten. This chain links TRBV4-1 with TRBJ1-2, with TRBD1 as a possible D gene (5 bases). The CDR3 extends over 14 amino acids. V lost 1 base, J lost 5 bases, and 11 bases lay in between. Per germline, CDR1 MGHRA and CDR2 YSYEKL. Here the CDR3 reads CASSQAAGQYGYTF. In nucleotides, the CDR3 is TGCGCCAGCAGCCAAGCGGCAGGGCAGTATGGCTACACCTTC.